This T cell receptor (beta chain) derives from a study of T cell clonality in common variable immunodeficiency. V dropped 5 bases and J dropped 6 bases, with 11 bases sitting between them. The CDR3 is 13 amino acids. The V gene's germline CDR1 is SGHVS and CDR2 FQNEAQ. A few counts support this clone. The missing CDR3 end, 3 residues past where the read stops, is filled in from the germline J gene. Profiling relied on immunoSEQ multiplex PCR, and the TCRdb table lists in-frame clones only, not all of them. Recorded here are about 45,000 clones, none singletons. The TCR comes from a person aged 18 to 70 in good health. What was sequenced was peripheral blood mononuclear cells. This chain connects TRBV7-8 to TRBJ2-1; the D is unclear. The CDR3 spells CASSDSPFNEQFF. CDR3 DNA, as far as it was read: TGTGCCAGCAGCGATAGCCCTTTCAATGAG.